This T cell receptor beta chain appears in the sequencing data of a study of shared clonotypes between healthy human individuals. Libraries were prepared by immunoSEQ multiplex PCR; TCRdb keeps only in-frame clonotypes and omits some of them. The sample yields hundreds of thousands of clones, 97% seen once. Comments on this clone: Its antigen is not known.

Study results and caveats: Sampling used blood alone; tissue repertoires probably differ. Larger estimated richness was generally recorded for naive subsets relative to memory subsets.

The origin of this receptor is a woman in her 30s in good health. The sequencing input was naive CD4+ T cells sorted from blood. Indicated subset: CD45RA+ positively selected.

The CDR3 region is CASTPSGSSYNEQFF. The CDR3 nucleotides read TGTGCCAGCACTCCTAGCGGAAGCTCCTACAATGAGCAGTTCTTC. The V and J genes are TRBV28 and TRBJ2-1, with 7 bases matching TRBD2. The CDR3 totals 15 residues. Germline loops: CDR1 MDHEN, CDR2 SYDVKM. The J segment lost 0 bases and the V segment lost 7 bases, leaving 6 bases of the junction unmatched.